The rows below give T cell receptor beta chains drawn from one sample of a study of T-cell reconstitution after alpha-beta-depleted transplantation in children. MiXCR, run by TCRdb on the PCR reads, gives a single entry per CDR3 protein. The repertoire holds about 980,000 distinct CDR3 sequences, roughly 29% seen once, with over 25% in the top ten. Sequencing used PBMCs, mostly from graft donor cells, obtained 360 days after TCRalphabeta/CD19-depleted stem cell transplant. The receptors shown here come from a boy less than two years old who had a stem cell transplant for SCID, so the T cells may come from the graft donor. Each CDR3 is given with its conserved first and last residue. D genes are given only for firm matches. Not every row has a clone size; where given, it reads once, few, many or a size class.

abundance,len,j_gene,v_gene,d_gene,CDR3aa,CDR3nt
.,17,TRBJ1-3,TRBV7-6,TRBD1,CASSLHRGRSSGNTIYF,TGTGCCAGCAGCTTACACAGGGGACGCTCCTCTGGAAACACCATATATTTT
.,11,TRBJ2-3,TRBV30,.,CAWSVGRGQYF,TGTGCCTGGAGTGTAGGAAGGGGGCAGTATTTT
.,15,TRBJ2-7,TRBV12-3/TRBV12-4,.,CASSLKQEPFCLQYF,TGTGCCAGCAGTTTAAAACAGGAGCCTTTTTGTCTTCAGTACTTC
.,13,TRBJ2-7,TRBV28,.,CASREVFGYEQYF,TGTGCCAGCAGGGAGGTCTTCGGGTACGAGCAGTACTTC
few,15,TRBJ2-1,TRBV5-1,.,CASSSDRGLGNEQFF,TGCGCCAGCAGCTCCGACAGGGGACTAGGCAATGAGCAGTTCTTC
.,13,TRBJ1-2,TRBV3-1,TRBD1,CASSQAGTDGYTF,TGTGCCAGCAGCCAAGCCGGGACAGATGGCTACACCTTC
few,16,TRBJ1-1,TRBV19,.,CASRFASLTGGTEAFF,TGTGCCAGTCGTTTTGCGAGTCTGACCGGGGGCACTGAAGCTTTCTTT
few,14,TRBJ1-5,TRBV27,.,CASSAGVSNQPQHF,TGTGCCAGCAGTGCAGGGGTAAGCAATCAGCCCCAGCATTTT
.,16,TRBJ2-2,TRBV20-1,.,CSARDRLRRNTGELFF,TGCAGTGCTAGAGATCGTTTGCGGCGGAACACCGGGGAGCTGTTTTTT
few,15,TRBJ2-7,TRBV6-5,.,CASSKNDRSPYEQYF,TGTGCCAGCAGCAAAAATGACAGGTCTCCCTACGAGCAGTACTTC
.,17,TRBJ2-3,TRBV7-2,TRBD2,CASSLLGSGTSTDTQYF,TGTGCCAGCAGCTTGCTCGGTAGCGGGACTTCCACAGATACGCAGTATTTT
.,16,TRBJ2-7,TRBV6-1,TRBD2,CASSPQTGTSGVGQYF,TGTGCCAGCAGTCCCCAGACCGGGACTAGCGGGGTCGGGCAGTACTTC
.,14,TRBJ2-7,TRBV20-1,TRBD2,CSASGGGGPTQQYF,TGCAGTGCTAGCGGGGGCGGGGGGCCGACCCAGCAGTACTTC
.,12,TRBJ1-3,TRBV28,.,CASSFFNVGIYF,TGTGCCAGCAGTTTCTTCAATGTGGGGATATATTTT
.,16,TRBJ2-5,TRBV6-1,.,CASSTPTGRPSGAQYF,TGTGCCAGCAGCACACCTACAGGGCGGCCGAGCGGTGCCCAGTACTTC
few,13,TRBJ2-2,TRBV6-2/TRBV6-3,.,CASTQSHTGELFF,TGTGCCAGCACCCAGAGTCACACCGGGGAGCTGTTTTTT
once,17,TRBJ2-5,TRBV5-1,TRBD2,CASSFGLAGVLRETQYF,TGCGCCAGCAGCTTCGGACTAGCGGGGGTCCTCCGGGAGACCCAGTACTTC
few,13,TRBJ2-4,TRBV29-1,.,CSVAGEGANIQYF,TGCAGCGTGGCCGGGGAAGGGGCGAACATTCAGTACTTC
.,14,TRBJ2-7,TRBV29-1,TRBD1,CSVRRTGDSYEQYF,TGCAGCGTCCGGAGGACAGGGGACTCCTACGAGCAGTACTTC
.,13,TRBJ2-2,TRBV12-3/TRBV12-4,.,CASRLIPSGELFF,TGTGCCAGCAGGTTAATACCAAGCGGGGAGCTGTTTTTT
once,17,TRBJ2-6,TRBV28,TRBD1,CASSSRTGPSGANVLTF,TGTGCCAGCAGTTCCCGGACAGGTCCTTCTGGGGCCAACGTCCTGACTTTC
.,15,TRBJ2-4,TRBV20-1,.,CSAKGSLTFKNIQYF,TGCAGTGCTAAGGGCAGCTTAACCTTTAAAAACATTCAGTACTTC
.,12,TRBJ2-1,TRBV6-5,.,CASSYEGNEQFF,TGTGCCAGCAGTTACGAGGGCAATGAGCAGTTCTTC
few,12,TRBJ2-5,TRBV20-1,.,CSATLGPAPQYF,TGCAGTGCCACACTGGGACCGGCGCCCCAGTACTTC
.,13,TRBJ2-7,TRBV2,.,CASSNQIYYEQYF,TGTGCCAGCAGCAACCAGATCTACTACGAGCAGTACTTC
.,13,TRBJ1-5,TRBV15,.,CATSGTTYQPQHF,TGTGCCACCAGCGGGACAACTTATCAGCCCCAGCATTTT
few,14,TRBJ2-1,TRBV5-1,TRBD1,CASSLGGQGREQFF,TGCGCCAGCAGCTTGGGGGGACAGGGCAGGGAGCAGTTCTTC
.,14,TRBJ2-7,TRBV6-5,.,CASSYGSLVSEQYF,TGTGCCAGCAGTTACGGCAGTTTAGTCTCCGAGCAGTACTTC
.,13,TRBJ1-6,TRBV2,.,CASLAGGNSPLHF,TGTGCCAGCCTTGCCGGGGGCAATTCACCCCTCCACTTT
few,15,TRBJ2-1,TRBV9,TRBD2,CASSISGGAGVEQFF,TGTGCCAGCAGCATTAGCGGGGGGGCCGGAGTTGAGCAGTTCTTC
.,14,TRBJ2-1,TRBV15,TRBD1,CATSWDRGSNEQFF,TGTGCCACCAGTTGGGACAGGGGTTCGAATGAGCAGTTCTTC
.,15,TRBJ2-3,TRBV5-1,TRBD2,CASSDSGGIADTQYF,TGCGCCAGCAGCGATAGCGGGGGTATCGCAGATACGCAGTATTTT
few,15,TRBJ2-7,TRBV4-3,.,CASSLWPGPSYEQYF,TGCGCCAGCAGCCTATGGCCAGGGCCTTCCTACGAGCAGTACTTC
.,15,TRBJ1-1,TRBV6-1,.,CASTPPGGRNTEAFF,TGTGCCAGCACTCCCCCGGGGGGGCGGAACACTGAAGCTTTCTTT
few,15,TRBJ2-7,TRBV7-2,.,CASSSRSNRDYEQYF,TGTGCCAGCAGCTCCCGAAGCAACAGGGACTACGAGCAGTACTTC
.,14,TRBJ2-5,TRBV29-1,.,CSVSRQGSWETQYF,TGCAGCGTTAGCCGTCAGGGGTCTTGGGAGACCCAGTACTTC